Shown below are 16 T cell receptor beta chains from a single sample sequenced in a study of tumor-infiltrating lymphocytes in primary liver carcinoma. The study co-extracted DNA and RNA from around 20-30 mg of unsorted bulk tissue. With a constant-region primer, TCR beta cDNA was made from 400 to 550 ng of total RNA. The TCR beta library was amplified through three nested multiplex PCR rounds in a modified ARM-PCR procedure. Primers for the first two PCR rounds were TRBV1-TRBV30 forward primers and a C-beta reverse primer (approximately 10 cycles per round). Using its own MiXCR run on the multiplex PCR reads, TCRdb lists one record per CDR3 protein. This table has about 74,000 distinct CDR3 sequences, about 70% appearing once. Sequencing input: liver tumor tissue from sampling region 4. The sample's subset: tumor region T4, right-lateral pole. These receptor sequences come from a man aged 40-55 years with primary liver carcinoma and hepatitis B virus infection.

A note on this clonotype: A read error is likely, as this CDR3 ends without the conserved phenylalanine or tryptophan. The J gene is TRBJ2-2, the V gene TRBV5-5; D perhaps matches TRBD1 (6 bases). The CDR3 runs 15 residues. Germline V gives CDR1 SGHKS, CDR2 YYEKEE (reference sequence). In DNA, the CDR3 is TGTGCTAGCATCTCAGGGGCGGCCAACACCGGGGAGCTGTTTATT. Translation: CASISGAANTGELFI.

About this clonotype itself: This clone may be a read error of a much larger clone one base away. The chain joins TRBV28 to TRBJ1-6, with no clear D. The CDR3 loop spans 14 amino acids. CDR1 MDHEN and CDR2 SYDVKM come from the germline V gene. The CDR3 nucleotides read TGTGCCAGCACCTGGGGTTCCTATAATTCACCCCTCCAATTT. Translated, it gives CASTWGSYNSPLQF. Full variable domain (remainder filled in from reference TRBV28 and TRBJ1-6): DVKVTQSSRYLVKRTGEKVFLECVQDMDHENMFWYRQDPGLGLRLIYFSYDVKMKEKGDIPEGYSVSREKKERFSLILESASTNQTSMYLCASTWGSYNSPLQFGNGTRLTVT.

By its share, this clonotype is medium-sized. The CDR3 here is CSVVRLGSEQFF. CDR3 bases: TGCAGCGTTGTTAGGTTGGGGTCTGAGCAGTTCTTC. The gene calls are TRBV29-1 and TRBJ2-1; D not certain. Deletions cut 4 bases from V and 9 bases from J, with 13 bases between. The CDR3 extends over 12 amino acids. Germline V lookup: CDR1 SQVTM, CDR2 ANQGSEA.

Note on this clonotype: Compared with germline, one end of the junction differs, possibly owing to a read error. The rearrangement links TRBV5-4 to TRBJ1-6; D gene ambiguous. Looked up from germline, CDR1 is SGHNT and CDR2 is YYREEE (reference sequence). The CDR3 runs to 14 residues. The CDR3 DNA is TGTACCAGCAGCTTGGAATACGCTAATTCACCCCTCCACTTT. This translates into CTSSLEYANSPLHF.

The V and J genes are TRBV24-1 and TRBJ2-3; D may be TRBD1 (7 bases). Trimming cost V 3 bases and J 4 bases, with 16 bases left between them. CDR1 is KGHDR and CDR2 is SFDVKD in the germline V gene. CDR3 length: 16 residues. The CDR3 DNA follows: TGTGCCACCAGTGATCCTAGACAGGGACTGGCAGATACGCAGTATTTT. The encoded protein is CATSDPRQGLADTQYF.

As to this clonotype: Germline and junction disagree at one end, which may indicate a read error. The chain has TRBV11-2 and TRBJ2-5, with TRBD1 as a possible D gene (5 bases). Germline lookup yields CDR1 SGHAT and CDR2 FQNNGV. The CDR3 has 12 residues. CDR3 DNA sequence: TGTGCCAGCAGCGCAGGGATCGAGACCCATTACTTC. Its protein product is CASSAGIETHYF.

Points on this clonotype: A read error is possible here, since a much larger clone lies one base away. The genes are TRBV10-3 and TRBJ2-2, with a possible D match to TRBD2 (6 bases). Trimming stripped 10 bases from V and 6 bases from J, with 15 bases between. CDR1 is ENHRY, CDR2 SYGVKD, per germline. This CDR3 comprises 13 residues. Here the CDR3 DNA reads TGTGCCACCCGGGGAGGCACCGCCGGGGAGCTGTTTTTT. It yields the protein CATRGGTAGELFF.

In DNA form, the CDR3 reads TGTGCCAGCTGTTTATGGCTGGACACGACAAAGACCCAGTACTTC. Its protein is CASCLWLDTTKTQYF. The chain has TRBV11-2 and TRBJ2-5, with D perhaps TRBD1 (5 bases). CDR1 and CDR2 (germline): SGHAT, FQNNGV. The V gene lost 8 bases and the J gene lost 6 bases, with 22 bases spanning the gap. This CDR3 has 15 amino acids.

This clonotype was seen ten or more times. V usage is TRBV30 and J usage is TRBJ1-3; weak D call: TRBD1 (5 bases). This CDR3 spans 12 amino acids. V lost 3 bases and J lost 3, with 6 bases in between. Germline V lookup: CDR1 GTSNPN, CDR2 SVGIG (reference sequence). CDR3 coding DNA: TGTGCCTGGAGCAGGGTTGGAAACACCATATATTTT. Residues: CAWSRVGNTIYF.

Regarding this clonotype: The germline gene is not matched at one end of the junction; a read error may be the cause. The chain links TRBV4-2 to TRBJ1-2; no definite D call. The CDR3 contains 13 residues. Per the germline V gene, CDR1 is LGHNA and CDR2 is YNFKEQ. As DNA, the CDR3 is TGTGCCAGCAACCAAGATGGGTTCTATGGCTACACCTTC. Protein: CASNQDGFYGYTF.

Comments on this clonotype: Compared with germline, one end of the junction differs, possibly owing to a read error. The J gene is TRBJ2-6, the V gene TRBV11-2; a possible D gene is TRBD1 (6 bases). The germline V gene has CDR1 SGHAT and CDR2 FQNNGV. This CDR3 region has 15 residues. The CDR3 DNA follows: TGTGCAAGCAGCTTAGATAGGTCAGGGGCCAACGTCCTGACTTTT. Translating gives CASSLDRSGANVLTF. The variable domain in full, completed from reference TRBV11-2 and TRBJ2-6, reads EAGVAQSPRYKIIEKRQSVAFWCNPISGHATLYWYQQILGQGPKLLIQFQNNGVVDDSQLPKDRFSAERLKGVDSTLKIQPAKLEDSAVYLCASSLDRSGANVLTFGAGSRLTVL.

About this clonotype: The junction does not match germline at one end; this may be a read error. This chain joins TRBV29-1 and TRBJ2-3, with 10 nucleotides matching TRBD2. The germline CDR1 and CDR2 sequences are SQVTM and ANQGSEA. The length of the CDR3 is 14 residues. In DNA, the CDR3 is TGCATCGTTGGGACTAGCGAGTTACCAGATACGCAGTATTTT. It specifies CIVGTSELPDTQYF.

This clonotype has a handful of counts. This may be a read error: a much more frequent sequence differs by one nucleotide. The chain links TRBV12-3 or TRBV12-4 to TRBJ1-1; perhaps TRBD1 as D (5 bases). Trimming stripped 8 bases from V and 0 bases from J, with 13 bases between. The CDR3 is made up of 14 amino acids. The CDR3 spells CASQGLLMNTEAFF. CDR3 bases: TGTGCCAGCCAGGGACTATTAATGAACACTGAAGCTTTCTTT.

This clonotype was seen repeatedly, ten times or more. The chain recombines TRBV12-3 or TRBV12-4 with TRBJ2-3; D not resolved. V lost 0 bases and J 6 bases, leaving 1 base between the germline ends. The CDR3 runs 11 residues. The CDR3 loop is CASSLADTQYF. CDR3 DNA sequence: TGTGCCAGCAGTTTAGCTGATACGCAGTATTTT.

This clonotype appeared many times. The rearrangement joins TRBV6-1 to TRBJ2-2, with D hard to call. CDR1 and CDR2 (germline): MNHNS, SASEGT. The CDR3 runs to 13 residues. Trimming took 2 bases from V and 8 from J, leaving 9 bases between them. The CDR3 protein is CASSEHGAGELFF. As DNA, the CDR3 is TGTGCCAGCAGTGAACACGGAGCAGGGGAGCTGTTTTTT.

This clonotype has a single count. The genes are TRBV5-6 and TRBJ2-5; TRBD2 is a possible D gene (6 bases). The CDR3 spans 16 residues. Trimming pared 4 bases from V and 5 bases from J, leaving 21 bases between. CDR1 and CDR2 (germline): SGHDT, YYEEEE. CDR3: CASSTGLPLSQETQYF. The CDR3 coding sequence is TGTGCCAGCAGCACCGGACTACCCCTAAGCCAGGAGACCCAGTACTTC.